These T cell receptor beta chains were read from a single sample in a study of blood T cell repertoires in COVID-19. Using immunoSEQ multiplex PCR, the repertoire was profiled, and TCRdb retains in-frame clones only, with some absent. Here the sample spans approximately 250,000 clones, approximately 79% being singletons. The source material was PBMCs or T cells enriched from blood (not recorded which). These receptors were obtained from a man aged 25 to 40 with acute COVID-19. Each CDR3 is given with its conserved first and last residue. The D gene is left open where the match is weak. The size field is filled for only some rows; it gives once, few, many or a size class.

j_call,v_call,d_call,clone_size,cdr3_aa,cdr3_nt
TRBJ2-1,TRBV28,TRBD2,NA,CASSLWGTTDNEQFF,TGTGCCAGCAGTTTATGGGGGACTACGGACAATGAGCAGTTCTTC
TRBJ1-1,TRBV5-6,NA,NA,CASSWGGKNTEAFF,TGTGCCAGCAGCTGGGGGGGCAAAAACACTGAAGCTTTCTTT
TRBJ1-5,TRBV27,NA,NA,CASSFGQGNQPQHF,TGTGCCAGCAGTTTTGGGCAAGGCAATCAGCCCCAGCATTTT
TRBJ1-3,TRBV6-5,NA,NA,CASIAVTGNTIYF,TGTGCCAGCATAGCGGTCACTGGAAACACCATATATTTT
TRBJ1-1,TRBV19,TRBD1,NA,CASKTGQGHFITEAFF,TGTGCCAGTAAAACCGGACAGGGGCATTTTATCACTGAAGCTTTCTTT
TRBJ2-3,TRBV6-2/TRBV6-3,TRBD2,NA,CASSYNRPGGTDTQYF,TGTGCCAGCAGTTACAACCGCCCGGGGGGGACAGATACGCAGTATTTT
TRBJ1-6,TRBV5-5,NA,NA,CASSSRGTSPLHF,TGTGCCAGCAGCTCGAGAGGAACTTCACCCCTCCACTTT
TRBJ1-2,TRBV24-1,NA,NA,CATSESSPYGYTF,TGTGCCACCAGTGAGAGTTCGCCTTATGGCTACACCTTC
TRBJ1-6,TRBV6-2/TRBV6-3,TRBD1,NA,CASSYPGQARRNSPLHF,TGTGCCAGCAGTTACCCTGGACAGGCCCGACGCAATTCACCCCTCCACTTT
TRBJ1-2,TRBV18,NA,NA,CASSPSGGGYTF,TGTGCCAGCTCACCATCAGGTGGAGGCTACACCTTC
TRBJ1-1,TRBV19,NA,NA,CASVRGSGGNTEAFF,TGTGCCTCAGTCAGAGGGTCGGGGGGGAACACTGAAGCTTTCTTT
TRBJ1-1,TRBV24-1,NA,NA,CATSDGGKGTEAFF,TGTGCCACCAGTGATGGAGGGAAGGGCACTGAAGCTTTCTTT
TRBJ2-2,TRBV3-1/TRBV3-2,TRBD1,many,CASSQEKGGQGSNTGELFF,TGTGCCAGCAGCCAAGAAAAAGGAGGACAGGGGAGTAACACCGGGGAGCTGTTTTTT
TRBJ2-1,TRBV24-1,NA,NA,CATSDPLARYNEQFF,TGTGCCACCAGTGATCCCCTCGCCAGGTACAATGAGCAGTTCTTC
TRBJ2-1,TRBV4-3,NA,NA,CATSELPSYNEQFF,TGCGCCACTAGTGAACTACCCTCCTACAATGAGCAGTTCTTC
TRBJ2-2,TRBV24-1,NA,NA,CATSDPQMNTGELFF,TGTGCCACCAGTGATCCCCAGATGAACACCGGGGAGCTGTTTTTT
TRBJ1-2,TRBV7-2,TRBD1,few,CASSSQGAVSYGYTF,TGTGCCAGCAGCTCGCAGGGGGCAGTTTCCTATGGCTACACCTTC
TRBJ1-1,TRBV2,TRBD1,NA,CASKGGHNRNTEAFF,TGTGCCAGCAAAGGGGGCCACAACCGGAACACTGAAGCTTTCTTT
TRBJ2-3,TRBV28,TRBD2,NA,CASCGGGPQDTQYF,TGTGCCAGCTGCGGGGGAGGACCGCAAGATACGCAGTATTTT
TRBJ2-1,TRBV6-1,TRBD2,once,CASSGPSGGALSSYNEQFF,TGTGCCAGCAGTGGACCTAGCGGGGGGGCCTTAAGCTCCTACAATGAGCAGTTCTTC
TRBJ2-2,TRBV27,NA,NA,CASSRAGELFF,TGTGCCAGCAGTCGGGCCGGGGAGCTGTTTTTT
TRBJ2-3,TRBV15,NA,NA,CATSRPVGVTQYF,TGTGCCACCAGCAGGCCGGTAGGGGTTACGCAGTATTTT
TRBJ1-1,TRBV7-9,NA,NA,CASSLQGGNTEAFF,TGTGCCAGCAGCTTACAGGGTGGGAACACTGAAGCTTTCTTT
TRBJ1-5,TRBV27,NA,NA,CASSFTGNQPQHF,TGTGCCAGCAGTTTTACGGGCAATCAGCCCCAGCATTTT
TRBJ1-3,TRBV7-2,NA,NA,CASSLSTVSGNTIYF,TGTGCCAGCAGCTTAAGCACAGTCTCTGGAAACACCATATATTTT
TRBJ2-2,TRBV7-9,NA,NA,CASSRDTYTGELFF,TGTGCCAGCAGCCGGGACACCTACACCGGGGAGCTGTTTTTT
TRBJ1-3,TRBV5-6,TRBD1,NA,CASSSLTGVWGNTIYF,TGTGCCAGCAGCTCATTAACAGGGGTATGGGGAAACACCATATATTTT
TRBJ2-1,TRBV7-9,NA,NA,CASSLARSSYNEQFF,TGTGCCAGCAGCTTAGCACGGAGCTCCTACAATGAGCAGTTCTTC
TRBJ1-2,TRBV11-2,NA,few,CASSWSGGAGGYTF,TGTGCCAGCAGCTGGTCGGGGGGCGCAGGTGGCTACACCTTC
TRBJ1-5,TRBV29-1,NA,NA,CSVGAGGSNQPQHF,TGCAGCGTTGGCGCGGGGGGTAGCAATCAGCCCCAGCATTTT
TRBJ2-1,TRBV18,TRBD2,NA,CASSPLAEYNEQFF,TGTGCCAGCTCACCGCTAGCGGAGTACAATGAGCAGTTCTTC
TRBJ2-4,TRBV6-5,TRBD2,NA,CASADSGVAKNIQYF,TGTGCCAGCGCCGATAGCGGGGTAGCCAAAAACATTCAGTACTTC
TRBJ1-3,TRBV6-5,NA,NA,CASSTTATGGNTIYF,TGTGCCAGCAGTACAACCGCCACGGGAGGAAACACCATATATTTT
TRBJ1-3,TRBV13,NA,NA,CASSLRSISGNTIYF,TGTGCCAGCAGCCTCCGGTCTATCTCTGGAAACACCATATATTTT
TRBJ1-6,TRBV28,TRBD1,NA,CASSISDRVNSPLHF,TGTGCCAGCAGTATCTCGGACAGGGTCAATTCACCCCTCCACTTT
TRBJ1-2,TRBV29-1,TRBD1,NA,CSVEAGTGVGYTF,TGCAGCGTTGAAGCCGGGACAGGGGTCGGCTACACCTTC
TRBJ2-3,TRBV2,TRBD2,NA,CASSNELGLSTDTQYF,TGTGCCAGCAGTAACGAATTGGGACTAAGCACAGATACGCAGTATTTT
TRBJ1-5,TRBV25-1,NA,NA,CASSLGSYNQPQHF,TGTGCCAGCAGTCTCGGGAGTTACAATCAGCCCCAGCATTTT
TRBJ2-4,TRBV11-2,TRBD2,NA,CASSPAGGVSGKNIQYF,TGTGCCAGCAGCCCAGCGGGAGGGGTTTCGGGCAAAAACATTCAGTACTTC
TRBJ1-1,TRBV6-2/TRBV6-3,NA,NA,CASSYTATEAFF,TGTGCCAGCAGTTACACAGCTACTGAAGCTTTCTTT
TRBJ1-1,TRBV19,TRBD1,NA,CASSSGPGGENTEAFF,TGTGCCAGTAGTAGTGGTCCAGGGGGCGAGAACACTGAAGCTTTCTTT
TRBJ2-1,TRBV7-8,NA,NA,CASRLTTTHGNEQFF,TGTGCCAGCAGGCTAACTACTACTCACGGCAATGAGCAGTTCTTC
TRBJ1-6,TRBV20-1,NA,NA,CSASMAGPKNSPLHF,TGCAGTGCTAGTATGGCGGGACCTAAGAATTCACCCCTCCACTTT
TRBJ2-1,TRBV12-2,NA,NA,CASRLARVAGAPDEQFF,TGTGCAAGTCGCTTAGCTCGAGTGGCGGGAGCACCGGATGAGCAGTTCTTC
TRBJ2-5,TRBV7-9,TRBD2,NA,CASSLGPLAGAKTQYF,TGTGCCAGCAGCTTAGGTCCACTAGCGGGGGCCAAGACCCAGTACTTC
TRBJ2-5,TRBV5-1,TRBD2,NA,CASRLGSRGVGGETQYF,TGTGCCAGCAGGTTGGGGAGCCGGGGGGTCGGAGGAGAGACCCAGTACTTC
TRBJ1-5,TRBV2,NA,NA,CASSAWEGQPQHF,TGTGCCAGCAGTGCATGGGAGGGGCAGCCCCAGCATTTT
TRBJ1-3,TRBV25-1,NA,NA,CASSVRSSLPSGNTIYF,TGTGCCAGCAGTGTGAGATCTTCTCTCCCCTCTGGAAACACCATATATTTT
TRBJ2-1,TRBV3-1/TRBV3-2,NA,NA,CASSQEIPVVGGLYNEQFF,TGTGCCAGCAGCCAGGAAATCCCGGTAGTGGGGGGGCTCTACAATGAGCAGTTCTTC
TRBJ1-1,TRBV5-6,NA,once,CASSSFKYETEAFF,TGTGCCAGCAGCTCCTTTAAATATGAGACTGAAGCTTTCTTT
TRBJ1-2,TRBV28,NA,NA,CASSIFQGYTF,TGTGCCAGCAGCATCTTTCAGGGCTACACCTTC
TRBJ1-2,TRBV27,NA,NA,CATKRGGVNYGYTF,TGTGCCACCAAGAGGGGGGGCGTTAACTATGGCTACACCTTC
TRBJ1-5,TRBV7-2,TRBD1,NA,CASSPQTGYSNQPQHF,TGTGCCAGCAGCCCCCAGACAGGGTATAGCAATCAGCCCCAGCATTTT
TRBJ1-4,TRBV5-1,NA,NA,CASSETGSTNEKLFF,TGCGCCAGCAGCGAAACAGGGAGTACTAATGAAAAACTGTTTTTT
TRBJ1-5,TRBV4-3,NA,NA,CASSQATGSNQPQHF,TGCGCCAGCAGCCAGGCTACAGGGTCCAATCAGCCCCAGCATTTT
TRBJ2-1,TRBV5-4,NA,NA,CASSLGGGSYNEQFF,TGTGCCAGCAGCTTAGGTGGGGGGTCCTACAATGAGCAGTTCTTC
TRBJ2-2,TRBV9,TRBD2,NA,CASSVDPRTSGRNTGELFF,TGTGCCAGCAGCGTAGATCCAAGGACTAGCGGGAGGAACACCGGGGAGCTGTTTTTT